The entry below describes one TCR beta chain. The antigen remains unidentified. This entry comes from a study of T cell responses to AZD1222 COVID-19 vaccine. V lost 0 bases, J lost 2 bases, and 8 bases lay in between. The CDR3 loop spans 15 amino acids. In germline, CDR1 is KGHSH, CDR2 LQKENI. Here immunoSEQ multiplex PCR was the method, and the copy in TCRdb shows in-frame clones only, minus some. The sample gives 120,000 to 150,000 clones, around 86% of which show up once; 3.5% to 5% is in the top ten. Study-level points and caveats: Spike-specific TCR breadth and depth both grew after two AZD1222 doses. Baseline seropositives among AZD1222 recipients totaled only six. Donors, mostly white British, included more females; clonal diversity was possibly underestimated.

This clonotype was obtained from an adult in good health. This sequence joins TRBV18 and TRBJ1-3; D unresolved. This material consisted of peripheral blood, taken on day 0 of MenACWY control vaccination. In nucleotides, the CDR3 is TGTGCCAGCTCACCACCGTCTAGGGCTGGAAACACCATATATTTT. Translated, it gives CASSPPSRAGNTIYF. Filled out from reference TRBV18 and TRBJ1-3, the complete variable domain reads NAGVMQNPRHLVRRRGQEARLRCSPMKGHSHVYWYRQLPEEGLKFMVYLQKENIIDESGMPKERFSAEFPKEGPSILRIQQVVRGDSAAYFCASSPPSRAGNTIYFGEGSWLTVV.